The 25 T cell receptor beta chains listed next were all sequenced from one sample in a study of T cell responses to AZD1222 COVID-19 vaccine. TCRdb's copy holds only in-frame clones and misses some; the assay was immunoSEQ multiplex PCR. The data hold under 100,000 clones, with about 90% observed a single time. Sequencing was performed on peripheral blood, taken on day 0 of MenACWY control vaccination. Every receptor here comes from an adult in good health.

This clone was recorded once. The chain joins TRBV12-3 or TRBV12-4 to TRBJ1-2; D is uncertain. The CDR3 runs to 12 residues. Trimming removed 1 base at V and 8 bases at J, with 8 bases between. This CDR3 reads CASSLERLGYTF. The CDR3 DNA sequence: TGTGCCAGCAGTTTAGAGCGCCTCGGCTACACCTTC.

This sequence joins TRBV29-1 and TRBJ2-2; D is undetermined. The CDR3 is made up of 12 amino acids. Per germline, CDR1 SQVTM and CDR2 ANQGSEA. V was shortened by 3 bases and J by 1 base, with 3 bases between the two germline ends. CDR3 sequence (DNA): TGCAGCGTTGATAGGAACACCGGGGAGCTGTTTTTT. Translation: CSVDRNTGELFF.

CDR3 loop: CASSGRLGGADTQYF. CDR3 coding DNA: TGTGCCAGCAGTGGGAGACTAGGGGGGGCAGATACGCAGTATTTT. This rearrangement joins TRBV6-1 to TRBJ2-3; D perhaps matches TRBD2 (7 bases). V dropped 4 bases and J dropped 4 bases, with 15 bases sitting between them. The CDR3 consists of 15 residues. Germline V gene lookup returns CDR1 MNHNS and CDR2 SASEGT.

CDR3 loop: CASSNAQASSSGDIQYF. The DNA for the CDR3 is TGTGCCAGCAGCAACGCACAGGCGTCGTCTTCGGGGGACATTCAGTACTTC. The genes are TRBV21-1 and TRBJ2-4; TRBD2 is taken as the D call from the table, unchecked against the DNA. TRBV21-1 is annotated as a pseudogene. CDR3 length equals 17 residues.

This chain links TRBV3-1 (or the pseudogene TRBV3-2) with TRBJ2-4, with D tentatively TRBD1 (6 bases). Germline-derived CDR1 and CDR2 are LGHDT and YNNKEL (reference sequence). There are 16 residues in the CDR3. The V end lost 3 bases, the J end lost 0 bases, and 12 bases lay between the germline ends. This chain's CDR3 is CASSHTGTLAKNIQYF. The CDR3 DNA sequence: TGTGCCAGCAGCCATACAGGGACATTAGCCAAAAACATTCAGTACTTC.

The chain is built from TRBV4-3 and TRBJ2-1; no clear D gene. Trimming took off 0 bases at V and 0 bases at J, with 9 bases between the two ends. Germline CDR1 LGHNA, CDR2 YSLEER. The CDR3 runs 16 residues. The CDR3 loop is CASSQDWTGSYNEQFF. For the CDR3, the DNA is TGCGCCAGCAGCCAAGATTGGACGGGCTCCTACAATGAGCAGTTCTTC.

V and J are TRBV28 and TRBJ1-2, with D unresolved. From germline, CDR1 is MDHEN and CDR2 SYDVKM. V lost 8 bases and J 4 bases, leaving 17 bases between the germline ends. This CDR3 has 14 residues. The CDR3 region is CASDIRTGSYGYTF. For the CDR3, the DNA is TGTGCCAGCGACATAAGAACGGGGTCCTATGGCTACACCTTC.

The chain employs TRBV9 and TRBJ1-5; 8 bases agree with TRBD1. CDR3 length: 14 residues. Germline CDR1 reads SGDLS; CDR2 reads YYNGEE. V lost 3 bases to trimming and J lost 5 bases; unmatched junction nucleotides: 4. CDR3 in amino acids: CASSAGQGHQPQHF. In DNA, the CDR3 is TGTGCCAGCAGCGCCGGACAGGGTCATCAGCCCCAGCATTTT.

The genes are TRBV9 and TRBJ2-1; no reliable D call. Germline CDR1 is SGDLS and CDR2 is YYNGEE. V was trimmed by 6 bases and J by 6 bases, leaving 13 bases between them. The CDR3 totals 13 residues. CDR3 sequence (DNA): TGTGCCAGCAATTTTGGTCTTGGCAATGAGCAGTTCTTC. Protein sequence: CASNFGLGNEQFF.

The CDR3, as DNA: TGTGCCAGCAGCGGATCGACTAGCGGGAGGTCGGAGCAGTACTTC. This translates into CASSGSTSGRSEQYF. The genes are TRBV9 and TRBJ2-7; 13 nucleotides line up with TRBD2. CDR1 is SGDLS and CDR2 is YYNGEE in the germline V gene. The length of the CDR3 is 15 residues. V gave up 3 bases and J gave up 7 bases; unmatched junction bases: 7.

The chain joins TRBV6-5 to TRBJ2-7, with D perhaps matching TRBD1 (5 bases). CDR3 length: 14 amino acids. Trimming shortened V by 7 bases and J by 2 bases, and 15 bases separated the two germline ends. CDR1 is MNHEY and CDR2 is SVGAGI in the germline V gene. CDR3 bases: TGTGCCAGCAATAAGAAGGGGAACCCCTACGAGCAGTACTTC. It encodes CASNKKGNPYEQYF.

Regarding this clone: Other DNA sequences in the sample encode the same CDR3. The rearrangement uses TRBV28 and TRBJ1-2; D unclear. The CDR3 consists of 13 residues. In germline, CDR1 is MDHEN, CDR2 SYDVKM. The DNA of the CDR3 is TGTGCTACCCAGGTCCCATTGAACTATGGCTACACCTTC. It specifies CATQVPLNYGYTF.

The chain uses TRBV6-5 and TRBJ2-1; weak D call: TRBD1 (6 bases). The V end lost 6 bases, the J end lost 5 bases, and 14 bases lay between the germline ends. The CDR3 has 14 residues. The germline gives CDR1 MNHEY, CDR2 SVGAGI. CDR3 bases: TGTGCCAGCAGCCGGACAGCCGCCCACAATGAGCAGTTCTTC. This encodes CASSRTAAHNEQFF.

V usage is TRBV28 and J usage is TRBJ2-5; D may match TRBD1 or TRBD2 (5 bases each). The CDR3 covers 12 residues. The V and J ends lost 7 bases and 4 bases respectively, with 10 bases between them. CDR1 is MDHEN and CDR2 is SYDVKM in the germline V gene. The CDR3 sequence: CASNAGGETQYF. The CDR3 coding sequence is TGTGCCAGCAACGCTGGGGGAGAGACCCAGTACTTC.

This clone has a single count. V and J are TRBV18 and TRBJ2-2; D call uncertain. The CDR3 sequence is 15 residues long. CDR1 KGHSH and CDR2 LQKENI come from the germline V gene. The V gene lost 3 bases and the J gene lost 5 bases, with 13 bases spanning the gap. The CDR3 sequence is CASSPTTRWTGELFF. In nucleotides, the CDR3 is TGTGCCAGCTCACCGACCACCCGATGGACCGGGGAGCTGTTTTTT.

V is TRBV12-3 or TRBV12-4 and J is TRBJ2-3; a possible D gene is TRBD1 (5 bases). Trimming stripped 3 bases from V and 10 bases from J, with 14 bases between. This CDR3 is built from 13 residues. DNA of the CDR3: TGTGCCAGCAGTTTCTGGGGCTCACAGTCGCAGTATTTT. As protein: CASSFWGSQSQYF.

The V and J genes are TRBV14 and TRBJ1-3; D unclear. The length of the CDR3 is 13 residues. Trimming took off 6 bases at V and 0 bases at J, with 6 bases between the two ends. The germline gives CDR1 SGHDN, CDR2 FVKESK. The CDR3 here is CASSTDSGNTIYF. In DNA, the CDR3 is TGTGCCAGCAGTACAGACTCTGGAAACACCATATATTTT.

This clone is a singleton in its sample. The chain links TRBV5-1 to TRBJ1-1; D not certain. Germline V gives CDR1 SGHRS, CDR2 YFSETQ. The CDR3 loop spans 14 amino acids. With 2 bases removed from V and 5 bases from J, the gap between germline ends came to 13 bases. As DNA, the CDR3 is TGCGCCAGCAGCTTTTGGACGGATGGGACTGAAGCTTTCTTT. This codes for CASSFWTDGTEAFF.

The CDR3 region is CASSIRGGRWTDTQYF. The CDR3 DNA reads as TGTGCCAGCAGCATCCGGGGGGGTCGTTGGACAGATACGCAGTATTTT. V is TRBV7-2 and J is TRBJ2-3, with 8 bases aligning to TRBD2. V lost 5 bases to trimming and J lost 3 bases; unmatched junction nucleotides: 10. The CDR3 is made up of 16 amino acids. The germline CDR1 and CDR2 sequences are SGHTA and FQGNSA.

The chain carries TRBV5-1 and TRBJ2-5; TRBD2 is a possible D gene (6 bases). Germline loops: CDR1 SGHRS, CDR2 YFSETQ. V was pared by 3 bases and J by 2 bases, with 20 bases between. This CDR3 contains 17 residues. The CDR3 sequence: CASSSGRGVSEQETQYF. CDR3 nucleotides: TGCGCCAGCAGCTCGGGCCGCGGGGTATCTGAACAAGAGACCCAGTACTTC.

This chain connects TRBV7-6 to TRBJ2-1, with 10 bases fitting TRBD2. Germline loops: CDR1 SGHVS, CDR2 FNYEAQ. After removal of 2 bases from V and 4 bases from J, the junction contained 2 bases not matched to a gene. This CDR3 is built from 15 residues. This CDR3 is CASSLSGLAYNEQFF. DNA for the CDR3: TGTGCCAGCAGCTTATCGGGACTAGCGTACAATGAGCAGTTCTTC.

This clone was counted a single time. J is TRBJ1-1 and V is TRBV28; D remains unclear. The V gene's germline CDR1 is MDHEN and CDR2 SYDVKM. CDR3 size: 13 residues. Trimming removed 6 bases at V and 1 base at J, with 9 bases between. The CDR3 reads CASSRPPNTEAFF. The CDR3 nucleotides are TGTGCCAGCAGCCGACCCCCGAACACTGAAGCTTTCTTT.

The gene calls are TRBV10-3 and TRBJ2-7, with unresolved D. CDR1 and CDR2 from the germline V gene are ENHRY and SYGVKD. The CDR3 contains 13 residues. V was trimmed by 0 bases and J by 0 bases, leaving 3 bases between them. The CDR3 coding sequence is TGTGCCATCAGTGAGTCCCCCTCCTACGAGCAGTACTTC. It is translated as CAISESPSYEQYF.

In DNA form, the CDR3 reads TGTGCCAGCAGTTACCTCCTTGGCGGGGCCGGGGAGCTGTTTTTT. This encodes CASSYLLGGAGELFF. This chain joins TRBV6-2 or TRBV6-3 and TRBJ2-2; tentatively, D is TRBD2 (6 bases). Germline CDR1 reads MNHEY; CDR2 reads SVGEGT. Deletions cut 2 bases from V and 6 bases from J, with 13 bases between. The CDR3 length is 15 residues.

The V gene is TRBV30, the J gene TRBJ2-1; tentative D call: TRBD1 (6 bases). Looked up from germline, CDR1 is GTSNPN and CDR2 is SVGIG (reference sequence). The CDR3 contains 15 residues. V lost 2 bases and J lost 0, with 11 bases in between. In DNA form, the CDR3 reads TGTGCCTGGAGTAGGGGGATTCCCTCCTACAATGAGCAGTTCTTC. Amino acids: CAWSRGIPSYNEQFF. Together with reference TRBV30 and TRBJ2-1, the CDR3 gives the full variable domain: SQTIHQWPATLVQPVGSPLSLECTVEGTSNPNLYWYRQAAGRGLQLLFYSVGIGQISSEVPQNLSASRPQDRQFILSSKKLLLSDSGFYLCAWSRGIPSYNEQFFGPGTRLTVL.